The T cell receptor (beta chain) described here comes from a study of shared clonotypes between healthy human individuals. The CDR3 is made up of 16 amino acids. Per germline, CDR1 SGHDT and CDR2 YYEEEE. V was trimmed by 2 bases and J by 5 bases, leaving 19 bases between them. Memory CD4+ cells were the fraction left after CD45RA+ naive selection. Assay: immunoSEQ multiplex PCR; the TCRdb copy retains only in-frame clones and omits some. Found here are over a million clones, about three quarters of them singletons; the top ten hold about 1.4%. The receptor was isolated from a man in his late teens or twenties in good health. Sequencing was done on a sample of memory CD4+ T cells sorted from blood. The subset is: CD45RA-negative fraction. The gene calls are TRBV5-6 and TRBJ1-1; unclear D gene. CDR3 sequence: CASSFKAGEVMTEAFF. The CDR3 bases are TGTGCCAGCAGCTTTAAGGCAGGAGAGGTTATGACTGAAGCTTTCTTT. Full variable domain (remainder filled in from reference TRBV5-6 and TRBJ1-1): DAGVTQSPTHLIKTRGQQVTLRCSPKSGHDTVSWYQQALGQGPQFIFQYYEEEERQRGNFPDRFSGHQFPNYSSELNVNALLLGDSALYLCASSFKAGEVMTEAFFGQGTRLTVV.